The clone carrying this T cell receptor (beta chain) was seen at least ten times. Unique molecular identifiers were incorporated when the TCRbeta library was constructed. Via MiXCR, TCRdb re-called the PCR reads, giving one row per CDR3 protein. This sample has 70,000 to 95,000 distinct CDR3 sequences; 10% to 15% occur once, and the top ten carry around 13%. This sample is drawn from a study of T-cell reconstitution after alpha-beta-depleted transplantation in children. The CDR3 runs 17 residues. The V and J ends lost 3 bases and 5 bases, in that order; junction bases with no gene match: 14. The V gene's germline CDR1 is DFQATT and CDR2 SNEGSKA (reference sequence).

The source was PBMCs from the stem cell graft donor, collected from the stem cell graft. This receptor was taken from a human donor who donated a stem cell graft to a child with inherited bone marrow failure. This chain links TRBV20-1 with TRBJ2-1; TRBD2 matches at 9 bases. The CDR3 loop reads CSARGPSGREGHNEQFF. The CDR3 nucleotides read TGCAGTGCTAGGGGCCCCTCCGGGCGGGAGGGACACAATGAGCAGTTCTTC.